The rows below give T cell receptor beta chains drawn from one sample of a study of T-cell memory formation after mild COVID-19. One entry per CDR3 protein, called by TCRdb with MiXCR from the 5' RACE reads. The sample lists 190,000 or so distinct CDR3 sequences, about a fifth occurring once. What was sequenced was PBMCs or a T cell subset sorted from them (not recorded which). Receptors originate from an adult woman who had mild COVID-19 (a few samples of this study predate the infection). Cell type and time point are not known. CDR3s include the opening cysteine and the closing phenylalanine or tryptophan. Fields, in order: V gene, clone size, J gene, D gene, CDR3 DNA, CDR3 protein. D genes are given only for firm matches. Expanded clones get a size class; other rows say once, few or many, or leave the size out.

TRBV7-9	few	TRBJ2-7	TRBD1	TGTGCCAGCAGTCTCGGACAGGGGGTCTCCTACGAGCAGTACTTC	CASSLGQGVSYEQYF
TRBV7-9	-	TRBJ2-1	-	TGTGCCAGCAGCTCCCCCCCAAACAATGAGCAGTTCTTC	CASSSPPNNEQFF
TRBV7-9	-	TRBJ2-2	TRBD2	TGTGCCAGCAGCCGGGGGGTCGCGTGGGGCACCGGGGAGCTGTTTTTT	CASSRGVAWGTGELFF
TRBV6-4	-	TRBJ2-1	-	TGTGCCAGCGGACAGACCCTCTACAATGAGCAGTTCTTC	CASGQTLYNEQFF
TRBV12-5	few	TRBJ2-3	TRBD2	TGTGCTAGTGGTTTGGCACCTAGCGGGAACCCAGATACGCAGTATTTT	CASGLAPSGNPDTQYF
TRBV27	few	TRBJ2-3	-	TGTGCCAGCAGCTGGACTGTCACAGATACGCAGTATTTT	CASSWTVTDTQYF
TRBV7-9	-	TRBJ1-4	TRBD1	TGTGCCAGCAGCGACAGGGGAGGTTTGCATACTAATGAAAAACTGTTTTTT	CASSDRGGLHTNEKLFF
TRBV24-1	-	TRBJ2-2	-	TGTGCCACCAGTGATTCCAGGGTATCCGGGGAGCTGTTTTTT	CATSDSRVSGELFF
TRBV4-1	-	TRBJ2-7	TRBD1	TGCGCCAGCAGCCAAGAGGACAGGGGAGGCGAGCAGTACTTC	CASSQEDRGGEQYF
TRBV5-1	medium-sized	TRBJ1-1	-	TGCGCCAGCAGCTTGTGGCAGGGGAACACTGAAGCTTTCTTT	CASSLWQGNTEAFF
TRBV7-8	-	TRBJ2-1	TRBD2	TGTGCCAGCAGCTTAGGGGTTTTGGCGGGAGGGTACAATGAGCAGTTCTTC	CASSLGVLAGGYNEQFF
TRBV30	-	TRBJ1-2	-	TGTGCCTGGGCGGGCCTCGGGGGCTCCTATGGCTACACCTTC	CAWAGLGGSYGYTF
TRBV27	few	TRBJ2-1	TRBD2	TGTGCCAGCAGTTTACTAGCGGGTACTCTTTCGGGGGCGCAGTTCTTC	CASSLLAGTLSGAQFF
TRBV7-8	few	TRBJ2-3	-	TGTGCCAGCAGCCAACTCTCGACCCGCACGCAGTATTTT	CASSQLSTRTQYF
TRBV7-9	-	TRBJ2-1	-	TGTGCCAGCAGCCCTACCCTCTCGGCCAATGAGCAGTTCTTC	CASSPTLSANEQFF
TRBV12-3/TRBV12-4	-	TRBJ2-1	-	TGTGCCAGCAGCAAACAGTGGCGGAATGAGCAGTTCTTC	CASSKQWRNEQFF
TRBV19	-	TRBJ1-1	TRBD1	TGTGCCAGTACCCCAGGGACAGGGGGGACTGAAGCTTTCTTT	CASTPGTGGTEAFF
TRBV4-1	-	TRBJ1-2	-	TGCGCCAGCAGCCAAGAAAGTCCGCTCCGGACGGGCTACACCTTC	CASSQESPLRTGYTF
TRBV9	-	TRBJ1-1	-	TGTGCCAGCAGCGTAGCGATGGGGCCGATCACTGAAGCTTTCTTT	CASSVAMGPITEAFF
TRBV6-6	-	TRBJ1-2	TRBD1	TGTGCCAGCAGTTACTTCTTGGCCCCGCGGACAGGCCTGTATGGCTACACCTTC	CASSYFLAPRTGLYGYTF
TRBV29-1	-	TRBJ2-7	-	TGCAGCGTTGAAGCCGGGGGGCCTAACGAGCAGTACTTC	CSVEAGGPNEQYF
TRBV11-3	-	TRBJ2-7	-	TGTGCCAGCAGCTTTACTAGTTACGAGCAGTACTTC	CASSFTSYEQYF
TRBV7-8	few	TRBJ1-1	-	TGTGCCAGCAGCCGAGACCCGGTGAACACTGAAGCTTTCTTT	CASSRDPVNTEAFF
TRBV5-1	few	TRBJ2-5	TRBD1	TGCGCCAGCAGCTTCGACAGGGTCGAGTACCAAGAGACCCAGTACTTC	CASSFDRVEYQETQYF
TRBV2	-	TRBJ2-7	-	TGTGCCAGCAAGGATAGCTCCTACGAGCAGTACTTC	CASKDSSYEQYF
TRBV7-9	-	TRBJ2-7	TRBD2	TGTGCCAGCAGCCCTACTAGCGGGAGGAAGTCCTACGAGCAGTACTTC	CASSPTSGRKSYEQYF
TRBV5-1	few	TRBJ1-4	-	TGCGCCAGCAGCGTGCGACAGAACCTGGGGGAAAAACTGTTTTTT	CASSVRQNLGEKLFF
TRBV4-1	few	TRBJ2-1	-	TGCGCCAGCAGCCAAGATTTAAATGAGCAGTTCTTC	CASSQDLNEQFF
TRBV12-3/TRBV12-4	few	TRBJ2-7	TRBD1	TGTGCCAGCAGTCGTCCCGGGACAGGTTTGTACGAGCAGTACTTC	CASSRPGTGLYEQYF
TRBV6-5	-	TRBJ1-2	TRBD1	TGTGCCAGCAGTTACCAGGGACAGGCAATCGACTATGGCTACACCTTC	CASSYQGQAIDYGYTF
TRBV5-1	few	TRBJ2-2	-	TGCGCCAGCAGCCAATACCGGGACACGGGGACCGGGGAGCTGTTTTTT	CASSQYRDTGTGELFF
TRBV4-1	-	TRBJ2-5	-	TGCGCCAGCAGCCAAGATTCGGCAGGTCGGCGGGAGACCCAGTACTTC	CASSQDSAGRRETQYF
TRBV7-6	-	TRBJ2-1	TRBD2	TGTGCCAGCACCCCTTCAGGGGGTAGCGGGAGGAGAGGCTACAATGAGCAGTTCTTC	CASTPSGGSGRRGYNEQFF
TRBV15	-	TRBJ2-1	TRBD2	TGTGCCACCAGCACGGGACTAGACCATGAGCAGTTCTTC	CATSTGLDHEQFF
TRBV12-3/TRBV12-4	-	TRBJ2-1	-	TGTGCCAGCACAACTGGACAGATACCCTACAATGAGCAGTTCTTC	CASTTGQIPYNEQFF
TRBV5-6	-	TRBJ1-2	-	TGTGCCAGCAGGACAGAGGCCTATGGCTACACCTTC	CASRTEAYGYTF
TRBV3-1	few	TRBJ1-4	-	TGTGCCAGCAGCCCTCCGGGAGCTACGATGGAAAAACTGTTTTTT	CASSPPGATMEKLFF
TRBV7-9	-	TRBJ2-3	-	TGTGCCAGCAGCGACGGGGACCGCCAAGGTACGCAGTATTTT	CASSDGDRQGTQYF
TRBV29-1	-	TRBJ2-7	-	TGCAGCGTTGAACGTCCGGGACTCTACGAGCAGTACTTC	CSVERPGLYEQYF
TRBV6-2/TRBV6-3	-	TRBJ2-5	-	TGTGCCAGCGAGAACGGAGCCATACCCCAGTACTTC	CASENGAIPQYF